Below, 14 T cell receptor beta chains from the same sample are listed, as sequenced in a study of cytomegalovirus exposure and HLA in healthy donors. The repertoire was sequenced with immunoSEQ multiplex PCR; TCRdb's copy has only in-frame clones and lacks some. The sample comprises over 150,000 clones, about 82% of which are singletons, and 2% to 2.5% rests with the top ten. Sequenced sample: PBMCs. These receptors were obtained from a human donor in good health.

The rearrangement joins TRBV7-3 to TRBJ1-1; D not resolved. The ends were cut back, 3 bases at V and 1 base at J, with 6 bases in the middle. Germline loops: CDR1 SGHTA, CDR2 FQGTGA. The CDR3 extends over 13 amino acids. CDR3 bases: TGTGCCAGCAGCTTGGTCGGGAACACTGAAGCTTTCTTT. This sequence encodes CASSLVGNTEAFF.

The chain combines TRBV15 with TRBJ2-7, with D possibly TRBD2 on 5 matching bases. The CDR3 sequence is 13 residues long. Trimming took 2 bases from V and 9 from J, leaving 14 bases between them. CDR1 is LNHNV and CDR2 is YYDKDF in the germline V gene (reference sequence). This chain's CDR3 is CATSRTGRAGQYF. As DNA, the CDR3 is TGTGCCACCAGCAGAACGGGAAGGGCAGGGCAGTACTTC.

The J gene is TRBJ2-1, the V gene TRBV7-9; 8 positions agree with TRBD2. Germline loops: CDR1 SEHNR, CDR2 FQNEAQ (reference sequence). Germline trimming cut 2 bases from V and 8 bases from J; bases unmatched to any gene: 8. The CDR3 covers 15 residues. The CDR3 DNA sequence: TGTGCCAGCAGCTTATCCCAGCGGGAGATGGATGAGCAGTTCTTC. This codes for CASSLSQREMDEQFF.

A single count supports this clone. The J gene is TRBJ2-3, the V gene TRBV4-1; no firm D call. The CDR3 totals 11 residues. V lost 4 bases to trimming and J lost 5 bases, with 4 bases between them. The germline V gene encodes CDR1 MGHRA and CDR2 YSYEKL. The CDR3 DNA reads TGCGCCAGCAGCCTACAAGATACGCAGTATTTT. This sequence encodes CASSLQDTQYF.

This chain links TRBV18 with TRBJ1-1; D uncertain. This CDR3 has 13 amino acids. The germline V gene encodes CDR1 KGHSH and CDR2 LQKENI. Trimming pared 6 bases from V and 1 base from J, leaving 9 bases between. The CDR3 is CASSSSRNTEAFF. The CDR3 DNA reads as TGTGCCAGCTCGTCTAGCAGGAACACTGAAGCTTTCTTT.

The chain joins TRBV7-9 to TRBJ2-4, with a tentative D call TRBD1 (6 bases). The CDR3 is 14 amino acids. Germline lookup yields CDR1 SEHNR and CDR2 FQNEAQ (reference sequence). V gave up 3 bases and J gave up 8 bases, with 14 bases separating them. As DNA, the CDR3 is TGTGCCAGCAGCTTTACGACAGGTCTTGACATTCAGTACTTC. As protein: CASSFTTGLDIQYF.

The chain couples TRBV6-6 to TRBJ2-1, with TRBD2 identical over 8 bases. Germline-derived CDR1 and CDR2 are MNHNY and SVGAGI (reference sequence). The CDR3 has 15 amino acids. J lost 0 bases, V lost 10 bases, and 8 bases had no gene match. The CDR3 DNA is TGTGCCACTACCCGGGGGGGGCACTCCTACAATGAGCAGTTCTTC. Protein product: CATTRGGHSYNEQFF.

The chain combines TRBV7-8 with TRBJ1-2; 7 positions match TRBD1. CDR1 is SGHVS and CDR2 is FQNEAQ in the germline V gene. The ends lost 6 bases at V and 2 bases at J; junction bases unmatched: 9. This CDR3 contains 15 residues. The CDR3 DNA follows: TGTGCCAGCAGTTTCGCGGGGACAGACAACTATGGCTACACCTTC. Protein: CASSFAGTDNYGYTF. The full variable domain, completed using reference TRBV7-8 and TRBJ1-2, is GAGVSQSPRYKVAKRGQDVALRCDPISGHVSLFWYQQALGQGPEFLTYFQNEAQLDKSGLPSDRFFAERPEGSVSTLKIQRTQQEDSAVYLCASSFAGTDNYGYTFGSGTRLTVV.

The chain uses TRBV9 and TRBJ1-1; 9 nucleotides line up with TRBD1. This CDR3 is built from 15 residues. Germline CDR1 and CDR2: SGDLS and YYNGEE. Germline trimming cut 4 bases from V and 3 bases from J; bases unmatched to any gene: 7. CDR3: CASSPWTGADTEAFF. In DNA form, the CDR3 reads TGTGCCAGCAGCCCCTGGACAGGGGCGGACACTGAAGCTTTCTTT.

For the CDR3, the DNA is TGTGCCAGCAGTTTGTTCGCCGTGGCAAGCAATCAGCCCCAGCATTTT. Translated, it gives CASSLFAVASNQPQHF. The chain recombines TRBV28 with TRBJ1-5; D uncertain. This CDR3 contains 16 residues. CDR1 is MDHEN, CDR2 SYDVKM, per germline. Trimming removed 3 bases from V and 1 base from J, with 13 bases in between.

The genes are TRBV7-8 and TRBJ2-5; D is uncertain. The CDR3 is 12 amino acids. Trimming pared 5 bases from V and 5 bases from J, leaving 9 bases between. Germline values: CDR1 SGHVS, CDR2 FQNEAQ. CDR3 in DNA: TGTGCCAGCAGCCCTCTTCTGGAGACCCAGTACTTC. Its protein is CASSPLLETQYF.

The gene calls are TRBV19 and TRBJ1-1, with D unresolved. Germline-derived CDR1 and CDR2 are LNHDA and SQIVND (reference sequence). CDR3 size: 13 residues. V was cut by 6 bases and J by 1 base, with 9 bases left in between. The CDR3 DNA reads as TGTGCCAGTAGCCCCGTCGGGAACACTGAAGCTTTCTTT. Translating it yields CASSPVGNTEAFF.

This clone turned up a few times. The J gene is TRBJ1-1, the V gene TRBV5-1; tentatively, D is TRBD1 (5 bases). This CDR3 has 16 amino acids. Germline CDR1 and CDR2: SGHRS and YFSETQ. V shed 5 bases and J shed 0 bases, with 17 bases lying between them. The CDR3 loop reads CASSEAQGTMNTEAFF. DNA of the CDR3: TGCGCCAGCAGTGAGGCTCAGGGAACCATGAACACTGAAGCTTTCTTT.

This clone was observed a handful of times. The rearrangement links TRBV28 to TRBJ2-3; TRBD2 might be the D (6 bases). Trimming stripped 4 bases from V and 1 base from J, with 12 bases between. The V gene's germline CDR1 is MDHEN and CDR2 SYDVKM. This CDR3 region has 15 residues. CDR3 sequence: CASSSGTRGTDTQYF. In DNA form, the CDR3 reads TGTGCCAGCAGTTCGGGGACTCGAGGCACAGATACGCAGTATTTT.